This T cell receptor (beta chain) is from a study of monozygotic twins with cystic fibrosis. V shed 9 bases, J shed 0 bases, and the junction held 16 bases outside the gene matches. Germline loops: CDR1 MDHEN, CDR2 SYDVKM. The CDR3 totals 17 residues. Profiling relied on immunoSEQ multiplex PCR, and the TCRdb table lists in-frame clones only, not all of them. The sample has roughly 30,000 clones, 80% to 95% seen once. Regarding this clone: Its cognate antigen is unknown.

Study-level points and caveats: No link emerged between shared CDR3 counts and age, concordance or severity.

The sequence was collected from a girl aged 2-15 years with cystic fibrosis. Sequencing was carried out using blood. V usage is TRBV28 and J usage is TRBJ1-2; 7 bases agree with TRBD1. The CDR3 coding sequence is TGTGCCAGTTTAGCCGACAGGGACCGCAAAGCTAACTATGGCTACACCTTC. Protein: CASLADRDRKANYGYTF.